The 2 T cell receptor beta chains listed next were all sequenced from one sample in a study of blood T cell repertoires in COVID-19. Data came from immunoSEQ multiplex PCR; TCRdb stores just in-frame clones and leaves some out. The data contain about 190,000 clones, about 85% of them seen just once; the ten biggest clones take up around 20%. The sequenced sample was peripheral blood. These receptors all stem from a human donor in a cohort sampled during active COVID-19.

In regard to this clone: Other DNA sequences of this sample code for an identical CDR3. The chain uses TRBV9 and TRBJ1-5; 7 bases are a match to TRBD1. The CDR3 is 14 amino acids. Trimming took 0 bases from V and 6 from J; bases not matched to a gene: 3. CDR1 is SGDLS, CDR2 YYNGEE, per germline. CDR3 nucleotide sequence: TGTGCCAGCAGCGTAGGACAGGGCGGTCAGCCCCAGCATTTT. It yields the protein CASSVGQGGQPQHF.

The chain employs TRBV19 and TRBJ2-1; possible D gene TRBD1, 6 bases. This CDR3 is built from 14 residues. Looked up from germline, CDR1 is LNHDA and CDR2 is SQIVND (reference sequence). V was shortened by 5 bases and J by 4 bases, with 12 bases between the two germline ends. Here the CDR3 reads CASSSGHNYNEQFF. The DNA of the CDR3 is TGTGCCAGTAGTTCGGGACACAATTACAATGAGCAGTTCTTC.